Described below is a single T cell receptor (beta chain) sequence and its context. Its antigen is unknown. Sequenced by immunoSEQ multiplex PCR; TCRdb stores in-frame clones only, minus some. The sample includes 90,000 to 120,000 clones, just over 90% of them seen just once. The ends lost 7 bases at V and 3 bases at J; junction bases unmatched: 1. The CDR3 consists of 12 residues. Germline lookup yields CDR1 SQVTM and CDR2 ANQGSEA. This specimen belongs to a study of siplizumab effects on memory and regulatory T cells. Study-wide results and caveats: Mappable alloreactive CD4+ clones averaged about 70% Treg-derived with siplizumab versus roughly 30% in controls.

The specimen sequenced was Tregs sorted from blood. The chain recombines TRBV29-1 with TRBJ2-1; 9 bases are shared with TRBD1. The receptor comes from a human donor in good health. The CDR3 reads CSGGQGYNEQFF. CDR3 nucleotide sequence: TGCAGCGGGGGACAGGGCTACAATGAGCAGTTCTTC.